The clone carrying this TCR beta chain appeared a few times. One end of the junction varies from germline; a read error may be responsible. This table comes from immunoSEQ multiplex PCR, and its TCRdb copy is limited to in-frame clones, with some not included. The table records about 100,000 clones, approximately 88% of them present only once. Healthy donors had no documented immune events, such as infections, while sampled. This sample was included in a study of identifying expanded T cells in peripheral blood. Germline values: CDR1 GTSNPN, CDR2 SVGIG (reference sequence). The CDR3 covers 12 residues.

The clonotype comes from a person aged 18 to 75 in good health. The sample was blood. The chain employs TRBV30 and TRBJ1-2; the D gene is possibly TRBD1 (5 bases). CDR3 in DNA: TGTGCCTGGAGTGTAAGTTCCGGGACGCCATTCTTC. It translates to CAWSVSSGTPFF.